This T cell receptor (beta chain) was recorded in a study of early T cells in non-severe SARS-CoV-2 infection (dated by TCRdb to the early 2020s). Regarding the complete study: TCR sequencing used bulk RNA from unsorted whole blood, so alpha and beta chains could not be paired. General findings and caveats noted by the study authors: VDJdb matching was skewed toward anti-spike CD8 responses, so virus-specific expansions were likely underestimated and private and CD4 specificities were missed.

A remark on this clonotype: Its binding antigen is unknown. No much larger clonotype is one base removed from it; base qualities were not supplied.

CDR1 KGHDR and CDR2 SFDVKD are derived from the germline V gene. Spanning cysteine to phenylalanine, the CDR3 consists of 16 amino acids. CDR3 DNA is the only sequence kept; it has 48 bases, read in frame from the first base. After removal of 3 bases from V and 8 bases from J, the junction retains 9 bases not matched to a gene. The study was a case-control design nested within a healthcare worker cohort in London, UK, with weekly nasopharyngeal swab PCR tests and blood sampling. Healthcare workers were recruited during the week of the UK lockdown, between 23 and 31 March 2020, and followed weekly for up to about 15 weeks. Libraries were made using 5' RACE. Sequencing was carried out with a NextSeq 500. Unique molecular identifiers were attached to individual cDNA molecules in the TCR library protocol so that sequencing error and PCR bias could be corrected. Both TCR alpha and beta chains were sequenced, and tight co-correlation was observed between alpha and beta sequence abundances in each sample. The study's processing was this. Decombinator V4 was used to annotate the V gene, J gene and CDR3 of the TCR sequences. Expanded TCRs were defined as changing significantly between any two time points under a Poisson model with p below 0.0001. TCR abundances were normalised to the total number of TCRs sequenced per sample and were expressed as counts per million. MAIT TCRs were defined by TRAV1-2 paired with TRAJ12, TRAJ20 or TRAJ33, and iNKT TCRs by TRAV10 paired with TRAJ18. VDJdb, accessed 1 November 2021, was searched for CMV, EBV and SARS-CoV-2 annotated TCRs, with TCRs annotated for multiple antigens excluded. TCRdb's own reprocessing of the public reads used fastp at Q25 and MiXCR and kept productive beta chains. Merged by CDR3 protein, the rows form single entries marked with the most common genes and DNA. TCRdb assigned the V and J calls; the authors' analysis was not used. Across this sample there are fewer than 55,000 distinct CDR3 sequences, with around 8.4% seen only once. Jointly, the top ten make up 4% to 5% of the sample.

The V and J genes are TRBV24-1 and TRBJ2-1, and TRBD1 matches 10 of the central bases. Sequencing was performed on whole blood. This clonotype was obtained from an adult who was a healthcare worker with PCR-confirmed SARS-CoV-2 infection or an uninfected control (not recorded which). The DNA reads TGTGCCACCAGTGATGCTCCGGGACAGGGGCCCCATGAGCAGTTCTTC. It translates as CATSDAPGQGPHEQFF.